Following are 14 T cell receptor beta chains from one sample sequenced in a study of T-cell memory formation after mild COVID-19. TCRdb called the 5' RACE reads again in MiXCR, with one record for every CDR3 protein. The repertoire holds roughly 250,000 distinct CDR3 sequences, about 15% seen once, with around 3.7% in the top ten. The sample was PBMCs or a T cell subset sorted from them (not recorded which). The receptors come from a man aged 18 to 29 who had mild COVID-19 (a few samples of this study predate the infection). Cell type and time point are not known.

This clonotype has a handful of counts. CDR3 DNA: TGTGCCAGCAGCCCAAGACAGGCAAAGAACACCGGGGAGCTGTTTTTT. As protein: CASSPRQAKNTGELFF. This chain joins TRBV7-8 and TRBJ2-2, with D maybe TRBD1 (6 bases). CDR1 SGHVS and CDR2 FQNEAQ come from the germline V gene. This CDR3 spans 16 amino acids. V gave up 5 bases and J gave up 1 base, with 14 bases separating them.

V and J are TRBV19 and TRBJ2-7; 7 bases map to TRBD1. Germline V CDR1 and CDR2: LNHDA, SQIVND (reference sequence). J gave up 0 bases and V 8 bases, and 4 bases lay outside the gene matches. The CDR3 contains 13 residues. The CDR3 nucleotides read TGTGCCAGTGGGGACAGCAGCTCCTACGAGCAGTACTTC. Amino acid sequence: CASGDSSSYEQYF.

The gene calls are TRBV5-1 and TRBJ2-5, with D perhaps matching TRBD1 (5 bases). This CDR3 spans 14 amino acids. Germline-derived CDR1 and CDR2 are SGHRS and YFSETQ. Trimming left V 4 bases short and J 1 base short, with 11 bases between. The CDR3 protein is CASSDDSFQETQYF. Written as DNA, the CDR3 is TGCGCCAGCAGCGACGACAGTTTCCAAGAGACCCAGTACTTC.

This chain uses TRBV28 with TRBJ2-1; D might be TRBD1 (6 bases). V shed 6 bases and J shed 10 bases, with 13 bases lying between them. CDR3 length equals 12 residues. Looked up from germline, CDR1 is MDHEN and CDR2 is SYDVKM. In DNA form, the CDR3 reads TGTGCCAGCAGGGTCAGGGGAGACGAGCAGTTCTTC. This encodes CASRVRGDEQFF.

The V gene is TRBV5-4, the J gene TRBJ1-6; unclear D gene. The V and J ends lost 0 bases and 8 bases respectively, with 12 bases between them. Germline-derived CDR1 and CDR2 are SGHNT and YYREEE (reference sequence). The CDR3 has 15 amino acids. CDR3 nucleotides: TGTGCCAGCAGCTTGGGCGAGAAAGTACATTCACCCCTCCACTTT. Its translation: CASSLGEKVHSPLHF.

V is TRBV12-3 or TRBV12-4 and J is TRBJ2-3, with 10 bases lining up with TRBD1. This CDR3 spans 16 amino acids. V gave up 5 bases and J gave up 6 bases; unmatched junction bases: 11. Here the CDR3 DNA reads TGTGCCAGCAGTCTTAGCGGGACAGGGGCCCGGGATACGCAGTATTTT. This codes for CASSLSGTGARDTQYF.

The table lists this clonotype with a few counts. The chain links TRBV5-1 to TRBJ1-2, with 9 bases matching TRBD1. Germline assignment: CDR1 SGHRS and CDR2 YFSETQ. With 6 bases clipped from V and 2 bases from J, the junction kept 5 bases outside the gene matches. This CDR3 has 14 residues. CDR3 loop: CASNSGQGNYGYTF. The CDR3 bases are TGCGCCAGCAACAGTGGACAGGGGAACTATGGCTACACCTTC. The full variable domain, in which reference TRBV5-1 and TRBJ1-2 provide the parts outside the CDR3, is KAGVTQTPRYLIKTRGQQVTLSCSPISGHRSVSWYQQTPGQGLQFLFEYFSETQRNKGNFPGRFSGRQFSNSRSEMNVSTLELGDSALYLCASNSGQGNYGYTFGSGTRLTVV.

This clonotype came up a few times. The rearrangement joins TRBV28 to TRBJ2-7; tentative D call: TRBD1 (6 bases). V was pared by 6 bases and J by 6 bases, with 15 bases between. The CDR3 consists of 13 residues. Germline values: CDR1 MDHEN, CDR2 SYDVKM. The CDR3 region has the DNA TGTGCCAGCAGAACTACAGGGAAAAGCGAGCAGTACGTC. It encodes CASRTTGKSEQYV.

This chain connects TRBV6-2 or TRBV6-3 to TRBJ1-5; 10 positions match TRBD1. Trimming took 0 bases from V and 4 from J; bases not matched to a gene: 3. Germline CDR1 is MNHEY and CDR2 is SVGEGT. The CDR3 is made up of 16 amino acids. For the CDR3, the DNA is TGTGCCAGCAGTTACTCCGGGACAGGGGTTAATCAGCCCCAGCATTTT. This encodes CASSYSGTGVNQPQHF.

The rearrangement links TRBV5-1 to TRBJ2-2, with a possible D match to TRBD2 (6 bases). The length of the CDR3 is 16 residues. V dropped 5 bases and J dropped 6 bases, with 20 bases sitting between them. The germline V gene encodes CDR1 SGHRS and CDR2 YFSETQ. CDR3 DNA: TGCGCCAGCAGTTTGACGATCCGGGGGTCGGCCGGGGAGCTGTTTTTT. As protein: CASSLTIRGSAGELFF. The full variable domain, rest sourced from reference TRBV5-1 and TRBJ2-2, is KAGVTQTPRYLIKTRGQQVTLSCSPISGHRSVSWYQQTPGQGLQFLFEYFSETQRNKGNFPGRFSGRQFSNSRSEMNVSTLELGDSALYLCASSLTIRGSAGELFFGEGSRLTVL.

The sample holds a few counts of this clonotype. The gene calls are TRBV7-6 and TRBJ1-6; D uncertain. This CDR3 spans 17 amino acids. Germline assignment: CDR1 SGHVS and CDR2 FNYEAQ. Trimming shortened V by 1 base and J by 0 bases, and 10 bases separated the two germline ends. The CDR3 DNA reads as TGTGCCAGCAGCTTAGGACGGGGTGGCTCCTATAATTCACCCCTCCACTTT. Its protein product is CASSLGRGGSYNSPLHF. The full variable domain, with the rest looked up from reference TRBV7-6 and TRBJ1-6, is GAGVSQSPRYKVTKRGQDVALRCDPISGHVSLYWYRQALGQGPEFLTYFNYEAQQDKSGLPNDRFSAERPEGSISTLTIQRTEQRDSAMYRCASSLGRGGSYNSPLHFGNGTRLTVT.

This clonotype was detected many times. The V gene is TRBV28, the J gene TRBJ1-5; D is ambiguous. The CDR3 is 15 residues long. Per germline, CDR1 MDHEN and CDR2 SYDVKM. Trimming took 6 bases from V and 2 from J, leaving 14 bases between them. In DNA, the CDR3 is TGTGCCAGCAGCCTCCCCCGTTGGGGCAATCAGCCCCAGCATTTT. It specifies CASSLPRWGNQPQHF.

This chain connects TRBV10-2 to TRBJ1-5; TRBD1 agrees at 8 bases. The germline CDR1 and CDR2 sequences are WSHSY and SAAADI. This CDR3 has 16 residues. Trimming took 3 bases from V and 6 from J; bases not matched to a gene: 10. The CDR3 is CASSDVGQGLVQPQHF. As DNA, the CDR3 is TGCGCCAGCAGTGACGTAGGACAGGGACTGGTTCAGCCCCAGCATTTT.

This clonotype was observed a handful of times. This chain's CDR3 is CASSHELGEQYV. CDR3 nucleotide sequence: TGTGCCAGCAGCCATGAATTGGGGGAGCAGTACGTC. The rearrangement links TRBV12-3 or TRBV12-4 to TRBJ2-7; the D is unclear. CDR3 size: 12 residues. Trimming stripped 6 bases from V and 7 bases from J, with 13 bases between.